The TCR beta chain described here comes from a study of cytomegalovirus exposure and HLA in healthy donors (dated by TCRdb to 2016 to 2017). Background for the entire study: An earlier analysis of approximately 590 of the donors reported 250 to 350 Gb of sequence data and around 120 million unique TCR beta sequences from about 200 million T cells. Every discovery cohort repertoire had been produced on one sequencing platform. Besides the first cohort of more than 650 subjects, a separate validation cohort made up of over 100 different subjects was used. Of the 300 to 450 genotyped donors, less than 90% were placed in the genetic ancestry cluster associated with self-reported Caucasian donors. A later analysis re-analyzed previously published TCR beta repertoires from roughly 690 donors and added high-resolution HLA genotyping to study TCR occurrence patterns. Rather than using new phenotypic data, the later analysis identified candidate immune exposures from TCR beta sequences and from how often those sequences occurred across donors. The study aimed to test whether cataloging public T cell receptors could reveal signatures of past pathogen exposure. The T cell repertoires of under 700 subjects were profiled by immunosequencing and related to cytomegalovirus serostatus. Several DR-DQ haplotypes were treated as single units for association and clustering because of strong linkage in the cohort. A later genetic analysis used genome-wide SNP genotypes for about three fifths of the 666 donors, treating that subset as a discovery cohort. HLA typing included class I and class II loci at four-digit resolution. An early release that covered roughly 600 HLA-typed donors contained approximately 300 gigabases of sequencing data and tens of millions of unique TCR sequences. Alongside the repertoire data, information on donor age, sex, ethnicity and CMV serostatus was compiled. In an earlier analysis of more than 550 of the donors, high-throughput TCR beta sequencing was used to judge whether each TCR beta V gene segment behaved as functional or pseudogenic. Among roughly 400 genotyped donors of the cohort, an average of roughly 230,000 unique TCR beta nucleotide sequences was sequenced per donor, of which about 20% were non-productive. To predict cytomegalovirus infection status, the study combined high-throughput TCR immunosequencing, statistical association of individual TCRs with disease status, and machine learning. The number of typed donors differed by locus: about 620-640 for A, B, C, DRB1 and DQB1; about 520 for DQA1; approximately 600 for DPA1; and 450 to 480 for DPB1.

The full study reports these points: The classifier was reported to diagnose cytomegalovirus status with high specificity and sensitivity in both the original cohort and the validation cohort. In the study, approximately 160 TCR beta chains were listed as associated with cytomegalovirus. This cohort had only TCR beta chains sequenced, and the lack of alpha or paired-chain data limited which features could be detected. Across donors, most TCR sequences were observed very rarely, whereas some public TCRs were present in many individuals. In an earlier analysis of about 550 of the donors, most TCR beta V segments were observed in productive rearrangements about 87% or about 30% of the time, broadly matching IMGT annotations. Because counts were too low, around 18 rarely observed V segments, including chromosome 9 orphons, were left out of the earlier analysis of some 640 of the donors. In vitro tests confirmed that a few of the cytomegalovirus-associated TCR beta chains recognize cytomegalovirus antigens. Correlated functional status among segregating V segments might be attributable to linkage disequilibrium, but an unknown experimental factor could not be ruled out. Specific HLA alleles were associated with 15,000 to 20,000 TCR beta sequences at a false discovery rate of 0.05 in a later analysis. For the cohort, immune exposure information was limited to CMV serostatus. The authors suggested that the approach could potentially be extended to other disease states and immunological phenotypes. Because HLA typing was unavailable for some donors at each locus, only the typed subset was used in association tests. In a later analysis, most CMV-associated TCR beta chains were found to appear HLA-restricted, with HLA associations seemingly driven largely by CMV exposure. Sequencing depth was assumed to be roughly uniform across donors in the presence/absence analyses, though that assumption may not hold. In a later analysis, the rate of TCR association differed among HLA loci, with DRB1 alleles having the most associated TCRs and HLA-C alleles having the fewest. In a later analysis, HLA-associated TCR beta chains were found to be more clonally expanded and to have lower generation probabilities than equally common non-associated chains. A further reported finding was that TCR beta sequences accurately predicted the HLA-A and HLA-B alleles for most subjects in the first cohort. A cluster of highly shared sequence variants was judged likely to represent a technical artifact of the sequencing pipeline. Several of the top co-occurrence clusters appeared to be linked to parvovirus B19, influenza, CMV and Epstein-Barr virus, according to a later analysis. Assigning TCR associations to individual alleles was difficult when HLA alleles, especially DR and DQ, strongly co-occurred. In a later genetic analysis, fewer N-insertions in productive TCRs were reported among donors in an Asian-associated ancestry cluster than the approximately 710-donor mean. The 87-base-pair reads could not distinguish some IMGT-functional V segments, including TRBV6-2 and TRBV6-3, so those segments were excluded. In a later genetic analysis, a missense DCLRE1C variant was associated with V-gene and J-gene trimming of TCR beta chains, and the association was replicated in an independent cohort.

V is pruned by 1 base and J by 8 bases, leaving 8 bases of the junction without a gene match. Reading the germline V gene gives CDR1 MGHDK and CDR2 SYGVNS. The CDR3 has 15 amino acids, counting the end cysteine and phenylalanine. Left in the record is the CDR3 DNA by itself, 45 bases read in frame from the first base. As to this clone: Its antigen specificity is not known. There are no base qualities to consult, and no much larger clone falls within one base.

The cohort was made up of hundreds of healthy bone marrow donors. At the time of sampling, every cohort member was nominally healthy, though immune exposures that went unrecorded were likely present. The donor was CMV seronegative and was included in the group of a few hundred seronegative cohort members. A peripheral blood sample was provided by each donor, and peripheral blood mononuclear cells were used for TCR beta sequencing. Genomic DNA was extracted from the blood cell samples with the Qiagen DNeasy Blood Extraction Kit. Libraries were prepared through the immunoSEQ multiplex PCR assay. The multiplex PCR relied on a mix of 60 forward primers for TCR Vbeta segments and 13 reverse primers for TCR Jbeta segments. The CDR3 region of rearranged TCR beta genes was amplified from genomic DNA with a multiplex PCR assay. The Illumina HiSeq System was used to sequence the amplified TCR beta libraries as 87-base-pair reads. In the authors' own workflow: A later analysis counted about 80 million unique TCR beta chains across the 700 or so repertoires, and roughly 10 million of these chains were shared by at least two donors. To remove PCR and sequencing errors, raw reads were error-corrected and collapsed into unique sequences using a nearest-neighbor algorithm that merged closely related sequences. To assign V, D and J gene segments, CDR3 sequences were aligned to IMGT reference sequences. For a sequence to be retained, at least a six-nucleotide match to both a V gene segment and a J gene segment was required. Rearrangements were classified as productive when the CDR3 lacked stop codons and remained in frame with V and J, and all other rearrangements were classified as non-productive. Following IMGT convention, CDR3 was defined as the stretch from the second conserved V-encoded cysteine to the conserved J-encoded phenylalanine. Sequences without an unambiguous match to a single V gene segment were excluded from the earlier analysis of 500 to 700 of the donors. An earlier analysis of a few hundred of the donors classified V segments as functional when productive rearrangements were above 56.7% and as segregating when the standard deviation between donors was above 5%. A statistical classification framework was built for diagnosing cytomegalovirus status from the catalog of TCR beta chain sequences. In a later analysis, V and J genes were assigned by comparing TCR nucleotide sequences against IMGT/GENE-DB human TR gene sequences. Using the TCRdist pipeline, a later analysis assigned CDR3 sequences along with most-parsimonious VDJ recombination scenarios. In a later analysis, each TCR beta chain was defined by its CDR3 amino acid sequence together with its V-gene family, and reads lacking a unique V-gene family were excluded. A later analysis removed roughly 590 highly shared, low-generation-probability nucleotide sequences to deal with suspected cross-contamination and a sequencing artifact. In a later analysis, a clonal expansion index for each public chain was calculated from normalized within-repertoire ranks of inferred template counts. Generation probabilities in a later analysis came from a VDJ recombination model fitted to out-of-frame rearrangements, and those results were checked against IGoR. In a later analysis, TCR-TCR, TCR-HLA and TCR-CMV co-occurrence was scored with hypergeometric tests, and a repertoire-size bias correction was applied to TCR pairs. In a later analysis, false discovery rates were estimated by permuting HLA or CMV assignments 20 times. In a later analysis, co-occurring TCRs were grouped using DBSCAN, with TCRdist sequence similarity added in when clustering inside HLA-allele-positive subsets. Repertoires with fewer than 30,000 or more than 120,000 public chains were left out of co-occurrence clustering, as were four to six repertoires with anomalous nucleotide sharing. The table was pulled from immuneACCESS by TCRdb, which kept in-frame rearrangements only. Such tables lose some clones; where checked, under half of the loss comes from unresolved V genes, and the rest has no known cause. The V and J calls and clone size are taken from that table; D and trimming were inferred from the DNA. Recorded for this sample are fewer than 200,000 clones; 82% of them occurred a single time. The ten largest clones capture about 1.5% of the sample.

The sequence was collected from a male donor in good health and CMV-seronegative. The chain couples TRBV25-1 to TRBJ2-1; TRBD2 fits 7 bases in the junction. The sequenced material came from PBMCs. CDR3 loop: CASSEWGGLYHEQFF. The DNA sequence is as follows: TGTGCCAGCAGTGAATGGGGGGGTCTTTACCATGAGCAGTTCTTC.